This T cell receptor beta chain was identified during a study of blood T cell repertoires in COVID-19. For the study at large: PBMCs, B-cell-depleted T cells, or T cells were the source of the cDNA or gDNA that made up the material.

Deletions cut 0 bases from V and 5 bases from J, with 9 bases between. Germline V lookup: CDR1 SGHRS, CDR2 YFSETQ. The CDR3 is made up of 14 amino acids. Recruits, aged about 18 to 95 years, lived in 20 to 30 US areas. Cohort assignment relied on participant-reported clinical history. Authors' methods: Estimated nucleated cell counts came from reference gene primer amplification. Sequencing used immunoSEQ multiplex PCR; TCRdb keeps in-frame clones, though not all of them. The D gene and trimming were derived from the DNA, and the V and J assignments and clone size from that table. The sample consists of fewer than 200,000 clones, roughly 82% of them appearing once.

The clonotype was recovered from a man aged 45-65 years who had recovered from COVID-19. Specimen: PBMCs or T cells enriched from blood (not recorded which). The chain combines TRBV5-1 with TRBJ2-1, with D perhaps matching TRBD1 (5 bases). CDR3 region: CASSLGPGHNEQFF. CDR3 bases: TGCGCCAGCAGCTTGGGGCCAGGGCACAATGAGCAGTTCTTC.